A selection of T cell receptor beta chains follows, all from one sample in a study of vaccination and CD4 T cells after COVID-19. TCRdb re-analysed the PCR reads in MiXCR, keeping a single row per CDR3 protein. There are about 18,000 distinct CDR3 sequences in the sample; 59% occur only once, and more than 4.5% lies in the top ten. Their cognate antigens are unknown. The sample here was CD4+ T cells from blood, cultured in vitro, taken after SARS-CoV-2 vaccination. Receptor source: a human donor who had recovered from COVID-19. Each CDR3 is given with its conserved first and last residue. A D gene is named only where the DNA matches it firmly. The size field is filled for only some rows; it gives once, few, many or a size class.

V gene	clone size	D gene	J gene	CDR3 DNA	CDR3 protein
TRBV19	.	.	TRBJ1-6	TGTGCCAGTAGTGGTTCCGGGACCGCCGGTAGCTCCTATAATTCACCCCTCCACTTT	CASSGSGTAGSSYNSPLHF
TRBV20-1	.	TRBD1	TRBJ1-1	TGCAGTGCTACACGGGACAGGGTGGGCTGGAACACTGAAGCTTTCTTT	CSATRDRVGWNTEAFF
TRBV19	.	.	TRBJ1-1	TGTGCCAGTAGTATGTTACAGTGGCGGGTGAACACTGAAGCTTTCTTT	CASSMLQWRVNTEAFF
TRBV6-2/TRBV6-3	.	TRBD2	TRBJ2-2	TGTGCCAGCAGTTACTCCCGGAGACTAGCGGTGGGTGGCACCGGGGAGCTGTTTTTT	CASSYSRRLAVGGTGELFF
TRBV20-1	.	.	TRBJ1-2	TGCAGTGCTAAAACCCAAGGACAATTCTATGGCTACACCTTC	CSAKTQGQFYGYTF
TRBV6-2/TRBV6-3	.	.	TRBJ1-1	TGTGCCAGCAGTCCCCTCGGAGGGGCAAACTTGAACACTGAAGCTTTCTTT	CASSPLGGANLNTEAFF
TRBV11-2	few	.	TRBJ2-3	TGTGCCAGCAGCTTAGGGACCCCGCCTGGCGGAGATACGCAGTATTTT	CASSLGTPPGGDTQYF
TRBV5-6	few	.	TRBJ1-2	TGTGCCAGCAGCTTGTACAGAGCTAACTATGGCTACACCTTC	CASSLYRANYGYTF
TRBV12-3/TRBV12-4	.	.	TRBJ1-5	TGTGCCAGCAGCGTACAGGGAGGCAATCAGCCCCAGCATTTT	CASSVQGGNQPQHF
TRBV12-3/TRBV12-4	.	TRBD1	TRBJ2-1	TGTGCCAGCAGTACGGACAGGGGGATGTCCTCCTACAATGAGCAGTTCTTC	CASSTDRGMSSYNEQFF
TRBV6-1	.	.	TRBJ1-1	TGTGCCAGCAGTCGTAACGGAAGGGCGAACACTGAAGCTTTCTTT	CASSRNGRANTEAFF
TRBV7-2	few	.	TRBJ2-2	TGTGCCAGCAGCGCCGGATTAGCCGGGGAGCTGTTTTTT	CASSAGLAGELFF
TRBV29-1	.	TRBD1	TRBJ1-2	TGCAGCGTAGATCAACAGGGGGTGGTCTATGGCTACACCTTC	CSVDQQGVVYGYTF
TRBV7-2	.	.	TRBJ1-3	TGTGCCAGCAGCCCCAACACCGCGTCGACTGGAAACACCATATATTTT	CASSPNTASTGNTIYF
TRBV20-1	.	TRBD1	TRBJ2-4	TGCAGTGCAGGGAAGACAGGGGCGAGGGGTCAGTACTTC	CSAGKTGARGQYF
TRBV4-1	few	TRBD2	TRBJ2-3	TGCGCCAGCAGCCCCTCAGTGGCTAGCGGGAGAAGGTCGGATACGCAGTATTTT	CASSPSVASGRRSDTQYF
TRBV6-1	.	.	TRBJ1-1	TGTGCCAGCAGCTCACAGGGCACTGAAGCTTTCTTT	CASSSQGTEAFF
TRBV2	.	TRBD2	TRBJ2-7	TGTGCCAGCAGTGAAGATGTGGCGGGGGGAACCTCCTACGAGCAGTACTTC	CASSEDVAGGTSYEQYF
TRBV11-3	.	TRBD1	TRBJ1-1	TGTGCCAGCAGCGATAGACAGGGAAGTTTCACTGAAGCTTTCTTT	CASSDRQGSFTEAFF
TRBV19	.	TRBD1	TRBJ1-1	TGTGCCAGCCGGGACAGAACGGACACTGAAGCTTTCTTT	CASRDRTDTEAFF
TRBV11-2	.	.	TRBJ2-3	TGTGCCAGCAGCTTAGCTGCGGGGCCCACAGATACGCAGTATTTT	CASSLAAGPTDTQYF
TRBV20-1	.	.	TRBJ2-2	TGCAGTGCTTCGAAAGCGGTATTCACCGGGGAGCTGTTTTTT	CSASKAVFTGELFF
TRBV5-6	.	TRBD1	TRBJ2-7	TGTGCCAGCAGCTCCGGGACAGGGATTTCCTACGAGCAGTACTTC	CASSSGTGISYEQYF
TRBV7-2	.	.	TRBJ2-2	TGTGCCAGCAGCTTGGACACAGGGGGGGCGAACACCGGGGAGCTGTTTTTT	CASSLDTGGANTGELFF
TRBV4-1	.	.	TRBJ1-2	TGCGCCAGCAGCCAAGATCAGGGGATTGGCTACACCTTC	CASSQDQGIGYTF
TRBV20-1	few	TRBD1	TRBJ1-2	TGCAGTGCTAGAGAGGACAGGGTTAACTATGGCTACACCTTC	CSAREDRVNYGYTF
TRBV10-2	.	.	TRBJ1-6	TGCGCCAGCAGTGCAGAACAAGGTATCCCCCTCCACTTT	CASSAEQGIPLHF
TRBV11-3	.	.	TRBJ2-2	TGTGCCAGCAGCCAAACGGTGGCTAACACCGGGGAGCTGTTTTTT	CASSQTVANTGELFF
TRBV20-1	.	TRBD1	TRBJ1-2	TGCAGTGCTAGGGTCCCTCTTGGGACAGGGGGACGGGGAGACTATGGCTACACCTTC	CSARVPLGTGGRGDYGYTF
TRBV7-2	.	.	TRBJ2-3	TGTGCCAGCAGCCTACAGACGGTCGGGGGAACAGATACGCAGTATTTT	CASSLQTVGGTDTQYF
TRBV28	.	TRBD1	TRBJ1-6	TGTGCCAGCAGTTTCCCGGACAGGGAATCACCCCTCCACTTT	CASSFPDRESPLHF
TRBV11-3	.	TRBD1	TRBJ1-1	TGTGCCAGCAGCCGGACAGGGGGCGCGAGGACTGAAGCTTTCTTT	CASSRTGGARTEAFF
TRBV30	few	.	TRBJ1-1	TGTGCCTGGAGTGACGGGTATAACACTGAAGCTTTCTTT	CAWSDGYNTEAFF
TRBV20-1	few	.	TRBJ1-4	TGCAGTGCTAGGGACACGAATGAAAAACTGTTTTTT	CSARDTNEKLFF
TRBV27	.	TRBD2	TRBJ2-1	TGTGCCAGCAGTTGGGGGGCGGGAGGGTCGAATGAGCAGTTCTTC	CASSWGAGGSNEQFF
TRBV27	few	.	TRBJ2-7	TGTGCCAGCACCCACGGACGCAACTACGAGCAGTACTTC	CASTHGRNYEQYF
TRBV5-5	few	TRBD1	TRBJ2-7	TGTGCCAGCAGCACAGATGGGGACAGGGATCTATTC	CASSTDGDRDLF
TRBV7-9	.	TRBD1	TRBJ2-5	TGTGCCAGCAGCGGGACAGGGGTACAAGAGACCCAGTACTTC	CASSGTGVQETQYF
TRBV7-9	.	.	TRBJ1-1	TGTGCCAGCAGCTTAGAAGGGGGAGCTGAAGCTTTCTTT	CASSLEGGAEAFF
TRBV5-1	few	TRBD2	TRBJ2-5	TGCGCCAGCAAGACTAGCGGACAAGAGACCCAGTACTTC	CASKTSGQETQYF
TRBV11-2	.	.	TRBJ2-1	TGTGCCAGCAGCTTAGTTCATGAGCAGTTCTTC	CASSLVHEQFF
TRBV20-1	.	.	TRBJ1-1	TGCAGTGCTAGAGGGTTACGGGACACTGAAGCTTTCTTT	CSARGLRDTEAFF
TRBV7-2	.	.	TRBJ1-2	TGTGCCAGCAGCTCGGGAACTAACTATGGCTACACCTTC	CASSSGTNYGYTF
TRBV7-2	.	TRBD2	TRBJ2-3	TGTGCCAGCAGCACGGGGCCGGGACTAGAAACGCAGTATTTT	CASSTGPGLETQYF
TRBV29-1	few	.	TRBJ1-5	TGCAGCGTTGGGGCCTTCAATCAGCCCCAGCATTTT	CSVGAFNQPQHF
TRBV10-3	few	.	TRBJ2-5	TGTGCCATCAGTGAGTCGGGGGATGGGGAGACCCAGTACTTC	CAISESGDGETQYF
TRBV7-9	.	.	TRBJ1-2	TGTGCCAGCAGCCCTGGGACACCGGGCCACTATGGCTACACCTTC	CASSPGTPGHYGYTF
TRBV10-3	few	TRBD1	TRBJ1-1	TGTGCCATCAGTACTGGACAGGGGTCTCCTGAAGCTTTCTTT	CAISTGQGSPEAFF
TRBV11-3	.	TRBD1	TRBJ1-1	TGTGCCAGCAGCCCTCGGACAGGGGCAGGGGCCACTGAAGCTTTCTTT	CASSPRTGAGATEAFF
TRBV6-4	.	.	TRBJ2-3	TGTGCCAGCAGTGCCATCGGAGGGTTAGATACGCAGTATTTT	CASSAIGGLDTQYF